The rows below give T cell receptor beta chains drawn from one sample of a study of human T cells and chemical hapten exposure. In TCRdb, the RACE reads were re-called with MiXCR into one record per CDR3 protein. Among about 80,000 distinct CDR3 sequences listed, around 10% were seen once. The sequenced sample was whole blood, obtained in connection with sensitization to the hapten diphenylcyclopropenone (DPC). These receptors were taken from a woman between 50 and 59 years old with alopecia areata. Some clones in this sample may be carry-over from other donors' samples. The CDR3 runs from the conserved cysteine through the conserved F or W. Fields, in order: CDR3 length, clone size, D gene, J gene, V gene, CDR3 DNA, CDR3 protein. D genes are given only for firm matches. Only part of the rows carry a size: once, few, many, or a class if the clone is expanded.

15	.	.	TRBJ1-3	TRBV30	TGTGCCTGGAGAGCGGACACCAGCTCTGGAAACACCATATATTTT	CAWRADTSSGNTIYF
12	.	.	TRBJ2-6	TRBV6-6	TGTGCCAGCACCCGGCCGTCCGACGTCCTGACTTTC	CASTRPSDVLTF
15	.	.	TRBJ2-7	TRBV28	TGTGCCGGCAATGCCCAAGGTAGCGGTGCCTACGAGCAGTACTTC	CAGNAQGSGAYEQYF
11	many	.	TRBJ1-1	TRBV6-5	TGTGCCAGCAGCCGTGGCACTGAAGCTTTCTTT	CASSRGTEAFF
14	many	.	TRBJ1-2	TRBV20-1	TGCAGTGCGGATCGGTCCAATGGGGACTATGGCTACACCTTC	CSADRSNGDYGYTF
16	many	TRBD1	TRBJ1-5	TRBV6-2/TRBV6-3	TGTGCCAGCAGTTACTCGCCAGGGGGGAGCAATCAGCCCCAGCATTTT	CASSYSPGGSNQPQHF
14	many	.	TRBJ1-3	TRBV2	TGTGCCAGCAGTGATTTGGGCTCTGGAAACACCATATATTTT	CASSDLGSGNTIYF
16	.	.	TRBJ1-5	TRBV21-1	TGTGCCAGCAGCAAACCCGACGACAGAAGCAATCAGCCCCAGCATTTT	CASSKPDDRSNQPQHF
16	.	.	TRBJ2-3	TRBV7-2	TGTGCCAGCAGCTTTAGGGCCAACCTTAACACAGATACGCAGTATTTT	CASSFRANLNTDTQYF
15	.	TRBD1	TRBJ1-2	TRBV20-1	TGCAGTGCTAGAGGCAGGGACAGGACTAACTATGGCTACACCTTC	CSARGRDRTNYGYTF
15	few	.	TRBJ2-2	TRBV7-9	TGTGCCAGCAGCTTATTAGCCCGGAACACCGGGGAGCTGTTTTTT	CASSLLARNTGELFF
15	many	TRBD2	TRBJ2-1	TRBV5-1	TGCGCCAGCAGCTCGGGGGGACTCCGCTACAATGAGCAGTTCTTC	CASSSGGLRYNEQFF
16	.	TRBD2	TRBJ2-2	TRBV5-1	TGCGCCAGCAGCCCTATAGCGGGAGGGCCCACCGGGGAGCTGTTTTTT	CASSPIAGGPTGELFF
14	few	.	TRBJ2-7	TRBV20-1	TGCAGTGCTAGAGTTTTGGCTAACGCCTACGAGCAGTACTTC	CSARVLANAYEQYF
14	.	.	TRBJ1-5	TRBV7-9	TGTGCCAGCAGCTTCGAAACTGACTCTCAGCCCCAGCATTTT	CASSFETDSQPQHF
14	.	.	TRBJ2-1	TRBV20-1	TGCAGTGCTAAGGCGTTTGGGTCCTACAATGAGCAATTCTTC	CSAKAFGSYNEQFF
13	few	.	TRBJ1-4	TRBV29-1	TGCAGCGCCCAGGGAGGGCTATATGAAAAACTGTTTTTT	CSAQGGLYEKLFF
13	once	.	TRBJ2-5	TRBV29-1	TGCAGCGTTCGTCGGACCCCCCAAGAGACCCAGTACTTC	CSVRRTPQETQYF
15	many	.	TRBJ2-1	TRBV4-2	TGTGCCAGCAGCCAAGGGGAGGGGGGACCACAGGAGCAGTTCTTC	CASSQGEGGPQEQFF
12	few	.	TRBJ1-2	TRBV29-1	TGCACGGGGGAAATGGGGCAGGGTGGCTACACCTTC	CTGEMGQGGYTF
16	few	.	TRBJ2-3	TRBV29-1	TGCAGCGTCGCCTCCCGGCGGACCCTTAGCACAGATACGCAGTATTTT	CSVASRRTLSTDTQYF
19	few	TRBD1	TRBJ1-1	TRBV7-9	TGTGCCAGCAGCTCACCCGTCAGGACAGGCCCCGCGTGGGACACTGAAGCTTTCTTT	CASSSPVRTGPAWDTEAFF
15	.	TRBD1	TRBJ2-3	TRBV2	TGTGCCAGCACCCAGGCACAGGGGTTCACAGATACGCAGTATTTT	CASTQAQGFTDTQYF
16	few	.	TRBJ2-7	TRBV27	TGTGCCAGCAGTCCCCCCTGGGTGGGGTCGTCCTACGAGCAGTACTTC	CASSPPWVGSSYEQYF
14	.	TRBD2	TRBJ2-5	TRBV9	TGTGCCAGCACCCCTCCGGGGGGGGAAGAGACCCAGTACTTC	CASTPPGGEETQYF
12	few	.	TRBJ2-4	TRBV28	TGTGCCAGCTCCCGCCCTGGGACCATTCAGTACTTC	CASSRPGTIQYF
13	few	.	TRBJ1-1	TRBV29-1	TGCAGCGCCCTGGGGACACTGAACACTGAAGCTTTCTTT	CSALGTLNTEAFF
19	.	.	TRBJ1-1	TRBV12-3/TRBV12-4	TGTGCCAGCAGTCCTAGGGGTCCGGGACCCAGCGGCCCTAACACTGAAGCTTTCTTT	CASSPRGPGPSGPNTEAFF
13	.	.	TRBJ2-7	TRBV7-6	TGTGCCAGCAGCCAGGGACCCGCCTACGAGCAGTACTTC	CASSQGPAYEQYF
13	few	.	TRBJ1-3	TRBV7-9	TGTGCCAGCAGATCCACCCGGGCCCCGACCATATATTTT	CASRSTRAPTIYF
12	few	.	TRBJ2-3	TRBV7-6	TGTGCCAGCAGCTTAGGAGCCGATACGCAGTATTTT	CASSLGADTQYF
16	few	TRBD2	TRBJ2-5	TRBV9	TGTGCCAGCAGCGACAAGACTAGCGGGAGGCGTGAGACCCAGTACTTC	CASSDKTSGRRETQYF
14	few	TRBD1	TRBJ2-7	TRBV20-1	TGCAGTGCTACAGGGGGCGGAAGCTCCTACGAGCAGTACTTC	CSATGGGSSYEQYF
17	many	TRBD1	TRBJ1-6	TRBV7-8	TGTGCCAGCAGCCCCAGGGACAGGGGCGCCTATAATTCACCCCTCCACTTT	CASSPRDRGAYNSPLHF
16	.	TRBD2	TRBJ2-5	TRBV5-1	TGCGCCAGCAGCTTGGTGGGGGATCGACTAGCCCTCCGTCAGTACTTC	CASSLVGDRLALRQYF
13	few	.	TRBJ1-1	TRBV3-1	TGTGCCAGCAGCCAAGAACCCTTTTACGAAGCTTTCTTT	CASSQEPFYEAFF
17	many	TRBD1	TRBJ1-4	TRBV5-1	TGCGCCAGCAGCTTGGACAGGGGGCGCGGGTTTGACGAAAAACTGTTTTTT	CASSLDRGRGFDEKLFF
12	.	.	TRBJ1-5	TRBV28	TGTGCCAGCAGAACTACCAATCAGCCCCAGCATTTT	CASRTTNQPQHF
14	few	TRBD1	TRBJ2-7	TRBV20-1	TGCAGTGCTAGTTCCGGGACAGGGGCCTACGAGCAGTACTTC	CSASSGTGAYEQYF
15	.	TRBD1	TRBJ2-5	TRBV6-2/TRBV6-3	TGTGCCAGCAGTTCGCCCAGACAGGGACGGGAGACCCAGTACTTC	CASSSPRQGRETQYF
16	few	.	TRBJ2-4	TRBV7-6	TGTGCCAGCAGCTTATATGGCGGAGAAGCCAAAAACATTCAGTACTTC	CASSLYGGEAKNIQYF
12	few	TRBD1	TRBJ1-5	TRBV19	TGTGCCAGTAACAGGGGGAGCCAGCCCCAGCATTTT	CASNRGSQPQHF
11	.	TRBD1	TRBJ2-5	TRBV30	TGTGCCTGGAGTCAAGGACAGGCTAAGTACTTC	CAWSQGQAKYF
14	many	TRBD1	TRBJ1-6	TRBV2	TGTGCCAGCAGCGAAGACAGGGGGCGATCACCCCTCCACTTT	CASSEDRGRSPLHF
15	.	.	TRBJ1-2	TRBV5-1	TGCGCCAGCAGCTTGGAGGGAAGGACGTACTATGGCTACACCTTC	CASSLEGRTYYGYTF
16	few	.	TRBJ2-1	TRBV20-1	TGCAGTGCTAGAGGGGGCCCGGGACCCCCATACAATGAGCAGTTCTTC	CSARGGPGPPYNEQFF
14	.	TRBD1	TRBJ1-1	TRBV18	TGTGCCAGCTCATCACAGGGGGCGAACACTGAAGCTTTCTTT	CASSSQGANTEAFF
15	many	TRBD2	TRBJ2-3	TRBV7-3	TGTGCCAGCAGCCCAACTTGGACTAGCGGGGATACGCAGTATTTT	CASSPTWTSGDTQYF
15	.	.	TRBJ2-5	TRBV4-1	TGCGCCAGCAGCCAAGAGCTTGGGGGCGGGGAGACCCAGTACTTC	CASSQELGGGETQYF
15	many	TRBD1	TRBJ1-2	TRBV4-3	TGCGCCAGCAGCCAAAGGGGACAGGGCAACTATGGCTACACCTTC	CASSQRGQGNYGYTF
17	.	TRBD2	TRBJ2-1	TRBV28	TGTGCCAGCAGTTTGGGTCGCGGGAGTGGCTCCTACAATGAGCAGTTCTTC	CASSLGRGSGSYNEQFF